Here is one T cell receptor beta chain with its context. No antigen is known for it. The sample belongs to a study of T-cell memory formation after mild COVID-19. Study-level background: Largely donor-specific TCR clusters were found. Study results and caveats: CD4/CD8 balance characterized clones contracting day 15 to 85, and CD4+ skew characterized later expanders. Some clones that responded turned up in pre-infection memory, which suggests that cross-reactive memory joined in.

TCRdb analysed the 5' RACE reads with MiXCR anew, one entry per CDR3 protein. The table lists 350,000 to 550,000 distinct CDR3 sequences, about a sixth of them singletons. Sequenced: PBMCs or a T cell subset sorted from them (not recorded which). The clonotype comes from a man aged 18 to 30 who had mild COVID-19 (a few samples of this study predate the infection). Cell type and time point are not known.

CDR3: CASSISGTSGGTEQFF. The CDR3, as DNA: TGTGCCAGCAGCATCTCCGGGACTAGCGGGGGGACGGAGCAGTTCTTC. This chain connects TRBV7-2 to TRBJ2-1, with 15 bases identical to TRBD2. V shed 5 bases, J shed 10 bases, and the junction held 9 bases outside the gene matches. This CDR3 has 16 amino acids. In germline, CDR1 is SGHTA, CDR2 FQGNSA.